Following are 13 T cell receptor beta chains from one sample sequenced in a study of shared clonotypes between healthy human individuals. Clones were sequenced by immunoSEQ multiplex PCR, and TCRdb holds only the in-frame ones, with some missing. Among about 2.4 million clones listed, more than 85% were seen once. Sequencing was performed on naive CD4+ T cells from PBMCs. Subset specified: CD45RA+ positively selected. The origin of the receptors is a man between 18 and 35 years old in good health. Some clones in this sample may be carry-over from other donors' samples.

The rearrangement joins TRBV25-1 to TRBJ1-2, with TRBD1 identical over 10 bases. CDR3 length: 14 amino acids. The ends lost 6 bases at V and 7 bases at J; junction bases unmatched: 8. Per the germline V gene, CDR1 is MGHDK and CDR2 is SYGVNS. CDR3 in DNA: TGTGCCAGCAGCCAACCAGGGACAGGGGTTGGCTACACCTTC. The encoded protein is CASSQPGTGVGYTF.

The chain is built from TRBV5-8 and TRBJ2-1, with D perhaps matching TRBD2 (5 bases). CDR1 is SGHTS, CDR2 YDEGEE, per germline. The CDR3 is made up of 15 amino acids. Trimming left V 4 bases short and J 9 bases short, with 20 bases between. CDR3 in DNA: TGTGCCAGCAGCCATCGGGATTTGTGGAAAGGTGAGCAGTTCTTC. Its protein is CASSHRDLWKGEQFF.

This clone was detected once. The V and J genes are TRBV2 and TRBJ1-5; D possibly corresponds to TRBD1 (6 bases). V shed 4 bases and J shed 0 bases, with 13 bases lying between them. CDR1 is SNHLY, CDR2 FYNNEI, per germline. The CDR3 contains 16 residues. CDR3 region: CASSARGGVSNQPQHF. DNA for the CDR3: TGTGCCAGCAGTGCCCGAGGGGGGGTTAGCAATCAGCCCCAGCATTTT.

The chain is built from TRBV28 and TRBJ2-7; 9 nucleotides agree with TRBD1. Germline-derived CDR1 and CDR2 are MDHEN and SYDVKM. After removal of 5 bases from V and 2 bases from J, the junction contained 7 bases not matched to a gene. This CDR3 is 15 amino acids long. The CDR3 loop reads CASSGDRGSTYEQYF. CDR3 bases: TGTGCCAGCAGTGGCGACAGGGGGTCGACCTACGAGCAGTACTTC.

The chain links TRBV5-8 to TRBJ2-6; perhaps TRBD2 as D (5 bases). Looked up from germline, CDR1 is SGHTS and CDR2 is YDEGEE. Trimming took off 1 base at V and 2 bases at J, with 7 bases between the two ends. The CDR3 extends over 15 amino acids. CDR3 in DNA: TGTGCCAGCAGCTTGTTGAGGGCTGGGGCCAACGTCCTGACTTTC. Its translation is CASSLLRAGANVLTF.

This rearrangement joins TRBV4-1 to TRBJ2-1, with D perhaps TRBD2 (5 bases). Trimming removed 0 bases at V and 4 bases at J, with 10 bases between. Looked up from germline, CDR1 is MGHRA and CDR2 is YSYEKL. The CDR3 sequence is 15 residues long. The CDR3 nucleotides are TGCGCCAGCAGCCAAGATCGCGGAGGTTACAATGAGCAGTTCTTC. Amino acid sequence: CASSQDRGGYNEQFF.

V is TRBV10-1 and J is TRBJ1-2, with D unclear. This CDR3 region has 12 residues. V was pared by 3 bases and J by 5 bases, with 7 bases between. Germline V lookup: CDR1 WNHNN, CDR2 SYGVQD (reference sequence). CDR3 bases: TGCGCCAGCAGTGATGGCAGTTATGGCTACACCTTC. Its protein is CASSDGSYGYTF.

The chain recombines TRBV5-5 with TRBJ1-5, with a tentative D call TRBD1 (5 bases). V shed 4 bases and J shed 0 bases, with 17 bases lying between them. The CDR3 loop spans 17 amino acids. CDR1 and CDR2 (germline): SGHKS, YYEKEE (reference sequence). CDR3 nucleotides: TGTGCCAGCAGCCCCTGGGGCGGGCGAGTTAGCAATCAGCCCCAGCATTTT. It is translated as CASSPWGGRVSNQPQHF.

The chain carries TRBV9 and TRBJ2-1, with TRBD1 matching 9 bases. This CDR3 is 13 amino acids long. CDR1 SGDLS and CDR2 YYNGEE come from the germline V gene. J was trimmed by 7 bases and V by 4 bases; bases with no gene match: 3. In nucleotides, the CDR3 is TGTGCCAGCAGCAAGGGACAGGGTAATGAGCAGTTCTTC. Protein: CASSKGQGNEQFF.

In DNA form, the CDR3 reads TGTGCCAGCAGTGAAGCCGCGGGTCGGCCGGCCATTCAGTACTTC. Protein: CASSEAAGRPAIQYF. This sequence joins TRBV2 and TRBJ2-4; a weak D match, TRBD2 (5 bases). Germline values: CDR1 SNHLY, CDR2 FYNNEI. CDR3 size: 15 residues. The V gene lost 0 bases and the J gene lost 9 bases, with 15 bases spanning the gap.

CDR3 residues: CASSVGTPGRETQYF. As DNA, the CDR3 is TGTGCCAGCAGCGTCGGGACTCCCGGGCGGGAGACCCAGTACTTC. This chain uses TRBV9 with TRBJ2-5; a weak D match, TRBD2 (6 bases). The CDR3 is made up of 15 amino acids. V lost 2 bases and J lost 5, with 16 bases in between. CDR1 is SGDLS and CDR2 is YYNGEE in the germline V gene.

The chain couples TRBV6-5 to TRBJ1-1, with a weak D call TRBD1 (6 bases). Trimming removed 5 bases at V and 4 bases at J, with 17 bases between. Germline V gene data show CDR1 as MNHEY and CDR2 as SVGAGI. The CDR3 loop spans 15 amino acids. The CDR3 spells CASSRPGGLGTEAFF. For the CDR3, the DNA is TGTGCCAGCAGTCGCCCCGGGGGGCTGGGCACTGAAGCTTTCTTT.

The V call is TRBV9, the J call TRBJ1-2, with D tentatively TRBD1 (6 bases). CDR1 is SGDLS and CDR2 is YYNGEE in the germline V gene. V lost 5 bases to trimming and J lost 4 bases, with 21 bases between them. This CDR3 spans 16 amino acids. CDR3 nucleotide sequence: TGTGCCAGCAGTGGGACGGGCCAGGGGCCTCGCTATGGCTACACCTTC. It is translated as CASSGTGQGPRYGYTF.